This TCR beta chain is from a study of blood T cell repertoires in COVID-19. Here immunoSEQ multiplex PCR was the method, and the copy in TCRdb shows in-frame clones only, minus some. The sample carries some 350,000 clones, around 92% recorded once. The trim removed 4 bases at V and 2 bases at J, leaving 4 bases unmatched. This CDR3 comprises 14 residues. Germline V gene lookup returns CDR1 SGHAT and CDR2 FQNNGV. V usage is TRBV11-2 and J usage is TRBJ2-5, with TRBD2 identical over 7 bases. The source is a woman in her 30s with COVID-19, enrolled during active disease. Sequenced sample: peripheral blood. This CDR3 reads CASSSLADQETQYF. The CDR3 nucleotides are TGTGCCAGCAGCTCCCTAGCGGATCAAGAGACCCAGTACTTC.